Listed below are T cell receptor beta chains from one sample, sequenced in a study of blood T cell repertoires in COVID-19. Sequenced by immunoSEQ multiplex PCR; TCRdb stores in-frame clones only, minus some. The table records 55,000 to 65,000 clones, about 89% of them present only once. Specimen: peripheral blood. Receptors originate from an older woman with active COVID-19. Each CDR3 is given with its conserved first and last residue. Each record gives: V gene, D gene, J gene, clone size, CDR3 DNA, CDR3 protein. The D gene is left open where the match is weak. The size field is filled for only some rows; it gives once, few, many or a size class.

>TRBV15|TRBD1|TRBJ1-3|-
TGTGCCACCAACCCGGACAGGGGAGCCGGAAACACCATATATTTT
CATNPDRGAGNTIYF
>TRBV27|TRBD1|TRBJ2-7|-
TGTGCCAGCAGTTTATCATCCCGCCGGGACAGGGCTGCCGAGCAGTACTTC
CASSLSSRRDRAAEQYF
>TRBV10-2|TRBD1|TRBJ1-2|-
TGCGCCAGCAGCTCTCAGGGACAGTATGGCTACACCTTC
CASSSQGQYGYTF
>TRBV5-1|-|TRBJ1-1|-
TGCGCCAGCAGCCCTCAGACAGGTATGAACACTGAAGCTTTCTTT
CASSPQTGMNTEAFF
>TRBV19|-|TRBJ2-5|-
TGTGCCAGTAGTACCGACCAGGGGAAAGAGACCCAGTACTTC
CASSTDQGKETQYF
>TRBV6-5|TRBD2|TRBJ2-3|once
TGTGCCAGCAGCCCCTGGGGGGGGTTAGATACGCAGTATTTT
CASSPWGGLDTQYF
>TRBV10-3|TRBD2|TRBJ2-1|few
TGTGCCATCAGTGACGTTAGCGGGGGGATATACAATGAGCAGTTCTTC
CAISDVSGGIYNEQFF
>TRBV15|TRBD1|TRBJ1-2|once
TGTGCCACCAGCAGAGACTGGGACAGTCACTATGGCTACACCTTC
CATSRDWDSHYGYTF
>TRBV7-3|-|TRBJ2-3|-
TGTGCCAGCAGCTTAAAGGGGGTCACAGATACGCAGTATTTT
CASSLKGVTDTQYF
>TRBV6-5|-|TRBJ2-5|-
TGTGCCAGCAGTTACGGGGGCGGGGAGACCCAGTACTTC
CASSYGGGETQYF
>TRBV5-4|-|TRBJ2-1|-
TGTGCCAGCAGCTTGCCTGGGGCGGCTTCATGGGAGCAGTTCTTC
CASSLPGAASWEQFF
>TRBV7-3|TRBD2|TRBJ2-1|-
TGTGCCAGCAGCTTAACGCGACCTAGCGGGGAGCAGTTCTTC
CASSLTRPSGEQFF
>TRBV5-6|TRBD1|TRBJ1-2|-
TGTGCCAGCAGCTGGGACAGGGAGAACTATGGCTACACCTTC
CASSWDRENYGYTF
>TRBV15|-|TRBJ1-5|-
TGTGCCACCAGCGGGGGGGTCGTTAGCAATCAGCCCCAGCATTTT
CATSGGVVSNQPQHF
>TRBV12-5|-|TRBJ2-5|-
TGTGCTAGTGGTACGAGCGGCCTCGGGGAGACCCAGTACTTC
CASGTSGLGETQYF
>TRBV6-5|-|TRBJ1-2|-
TGTGCCAGCAGCCGTCAGACAGGAGCTAACTATGGCTACACCTTC
CASSRQTGANYGYTF
>TRBV6-2/TRBV6-3|TRBD1|TRBJ1-1|-
TGTGCCAGCAGCCCTAGACCCGGGACAGGGGCTGAAGCTTTCTTT
CASSPRPGTGAEAFF
>TRBV19|-|TRBJ1-5|few
TGTGCCAGTAGTATAGGTGGACCAGGGGAGCGGCCCCAGCATTTT
CASSIGGPGERPQHF
>TRBV5-6|TRBD1|TRBJ2-7|-
TGTGCCAGCAACCCCCCGGGGGACAGGGGCGAGCAGTACTTC
CASNPPGDRGEQYF
>TRBV5-1|TRBD1|TRBJ2-7|-
TGCGCCAGCAGCTTGGGAAGGGGGCCCGCCTTTGACTACGAGCAGTACTTC
CASSLGRGPAFDYEQYF
>TRBV5-1|TRBD1|TRBJ2-5|-
TGCGCCAGCATCCGTTCTGGGACAGGGGGAGGAGAGACCCAGTACTTC
CASIRSGTGGGETQYF
>TRBV6-5|-|TRBJ1-6|-
TGTGCCTCCCACGGGGGGGGGAGGCATAATTCACCCCTCCACTTT
CASHGGGRHNSPLHF
>TRBV4-2|-|TRBJ1-6|-
TGTGCCAGCAGCCAAGATGTGACAGGAAGCTCCTATAATTCACCCCTCCACTTT
CASSQDVTGSSYNSPLHF
>TRBV18|TRBD1|TRBJ1-2|-
TGTGCCAGCTCACCCATCGATCGACAGGGTGGGTATGGCTACACCTTC
CASSPIDRQGGYGYTF
>TRBV5-1|-|TRBJ2-2|-
TGCGCCAGCAGCGAGGGACTGGAGGAGAGGGAGCTGTTTTTT
CASSEGLEERELFF
>TRBV5-1|-|TRBJ2-5|once
TGCGCCAGCAGCTTGGCCCAAACAGAGTTCGGCCAGTACTTC
CASSLAQTEFGQYF
>TRBV7-8|TRBD1|TRBJ2-2|-
TGTGCCAGCAGCCCGCAAATAGGACAGGGGGACACCGGGGAGCTGTTTTTT
CASSPQIGQGDTGELFF
>TRBV12-3/TRBV12-4|-|TRBJ1-1|-
TGTGCCAGCAGTTTAGGGGGACAAATAACTTTCTTT
CASSLGGQITFF
>TRBV19|-|TRBJ2-7|-
TGTGCCAGTAGTAAATGGACTTCCTACGAGCAGTACTTC
CASSKWTSYEQYF
>TRBV3-1/TRBV3-2|TRBD1|TRBJ1-2|few
TGTGCCAGCAGACCGGGACAGGGGAGGGCTGGCTACACCTTC
CASRPGQGRAGYTF
>TRBV4-2|TRBD1|TRBJ1-5|-
TGTGCCAGCAGCCAAGAAGGGACAGGTCCTCGGCCCCAGCATTTT
CASSQEGTGPRPQHF
>TRBV9|-|TRBJ1-2|-
TGTGCCAGCAGCGCCTCAGAATCAGCTAACTATGGCTACACCTTC
CASSASESANYGYTF
>TRBV29-1|TRBD2|TRBJ2-3|-
TGCAGCGTCGCTGCCGGGGGGGCTAGCACAGATACGCAGTATTTT
CSVAAGGASTDTQYF
>TRBV6-7|TRBD1|TRBJ2-3|-
TGTGCCAGCAGCTCCCAAAGGGACAGGGAGGGGAGCACCACAGATACGCAGTATTTT
CASSSQRDREGSTTDTQYF
>TRBV7-2|TRBD1|TRBJ2-4|-
TGTGCCAGCAGCTTAGCGTGGGACAGGGGGGGCATTCAGTACTTC
CASSLAWDRGGIQYF
>TRBV24-1|TRBD1|TRBJ2-7|-
TGTGCCACCAGTGATAACGACAGGGTGTCCGACTACGAGCAGTACTTC
CATSDNDRVSDYEQYF
>TRBV29-1|TRBD2|TRBJ2-1|-
TGCAGCGTATCTAGCGGGGGGGCGGAGCAGTTCTTC
CSVSSGGAEQFF
>TRBV2|-|TRBJ2-5|-
TGTGCCAGCAGTGAAGCGCAGGAGGAGCCCCGGTGGCAAGAGACCCAGTACTTC
CASSEAQEEPRWQETQYF
>TRBV19|-|TRBJ2-7|-
TGTGCCAGTAGTATAGGCAGAGGATTTGGCTACGAGCAGTACTTC
CASSIGRGFGYEQYF
>TRBV18|-|TRBJ1-5|once
TGTGCCAGCTCACCGGGGGCAGATCAGCCCCAGCATTTT
CASSPGADQPQHF
>TRBV6-5|TRBD1|TRBJ2-7|-
TGTGCCAGCCGAGGACAGGGGGCAAGGGAGCAGTACTTC
CASRGQGAREQYF
>TRBV11-2|TRBD1|TRBJ1-5|once
TGTGCCAGCAGCTTAGATCTGGGGACAGGGGGGTCTCAGCCCCAGCATTTT
CASSLDLGTGGSQPQHF
>TRBV24-1|TRBD1|TRBJ1-2|once
TGTGCCACCAGTGATTCCACAGGGGACTCTAACTATGGCTACACCTTC
CATSDSTGDSNYGYTF
>TRBV24-1|TRBD1|TRBJ2-2|-
TGTGCCACCAGTGATGTGGGACAGGGAAGCACCGGGGAGCTGTTTTTT
CATSDVGQGSTGELFF
>TRBV5-6|-|TRBJ1-5|-
TGTGCCAGCAGCTTGTCTTATAGCAATCAGCCCCAGCATTTT
CASSLSYSNQPQHF
>TRBV2|-|TRBJ1-2|-
TGTGCCAGCAGTGAACAGGATAAATCTAACTATGGCTACACCTTC
CASSEQDKSNYGYTF
>TRBV30|-|TRBJ1-5|-
TGTGCCTGGAGCGGAAGCGATCAGCCCCAGCATTTT
CAWSGSDQPQHF
>TRBV21-1|-|TRBJ1-1|once
TGTGCCAGCAGCAGTTCGGGGAACACTGAAGCTTTCTTT
CASSSSGNTEAFF
>TRBV19|TRBD2|TRBJ2-1|-
TGTGCCAGTAGTGCAGCGGGGGGGACCAATGAGCAGTTCTTC
CASSAAGGTNEQFF
>TRBV7-9|-|TRBJ1-1|-
TGTGCCAGCAGCTCATTTTCGCGGGGTAACACTGAAGCTTTCTTT
CASSSFSRGNTEAFF
>TRBV19|-|TRBJ1-3|many
TGTGCCAGTACCCGAACAGGGATCCCTGGAAACACCATATATTTT
CASTRTGIPGNTIYF
>TRBV5-1|TRBD2|TRBJ2-1|-
TGCGCCAGCAGCCGGCCGGGACTACAGTACAATGAGCAGTTCTTC
CASSRPGLQYNEQFF
>TRBV3-1/TRBV3-2|-|TRBJ1-1|-
TGTGCCAGCCGCGCAGGGGTGTCAGGCACTGAAGCTTTCTTT
CASRAGVSGTEAFF
>TRBV5-1|-|TRBJ1-2|-
TGCGCCAGCAGCTCATCGGACAGAAGTGGCGGCTACACCTTC
CASSSSDRSGGYTF
>TRBV6-5|-|TRBJ2-2|once
TGTGCCAGCAGTTACTCGAAACGTGCGGAGGCGCTGTTTTTT
CASSYSKRAEALFF
>TRBV10-3|TRBD1|TRBJ2-7|-
TGTGCCATCAGACCGACAGGGGACGAGCAGTACTTC
CAIRPTGDEQYF
>TRBV4-2|-|TRBJ2-5|-
TGTGCCAGCAGCCATTCAGGATCCCAGGAGACCCAGTACTTC
CASSHSGSQETQYF
>TRBV5-1|-|TRBJ1-2|-
TGCGCCAGCAGCTTGGTTCCTCAGGCTAACTATGGCTACACCTTC
CASSLVPQANYGYTF
>TRBV5-1|TRBD1|TRBJ2-2|-
TGCGCCAGCAGCTTAGGGGACAGAAGGACCGGGGAGCTGTTTTTT
CASSLGDRRTGELFF
>TRBV2|-|TRBJ2-3|-
TGTGCCAGCAGTGAAGGGAGGTGGTCAGATACGCAGTATTTT
CASSEGRWSDTQYF